This T cell receptor (beta chain) was sequenced in a study of T-cell memory formation after mild COVID-19. Across the whole study: There were largely donor-specific TCR clusters.

J gave up 1 base and V 3 bases, and 5 bases lay outside the gene matches. Germline CDR1 and CDR2: SGHAT and FQNNGV. The CDR3 is 15 amino acids. MiXCR, applied by TCRdb to the 5' RACE reads, yields one record per CDR3 protein. The sample shows about 540,000 distinct CDR3 sequences, 20% of them seen only once. Study results and limitations: Cross-reactive memory appears to have joined, as suggested by some responding clones showing up in pre-infection memory. Largely, contracting CD4+ clones fell within CM and EM, and contracting CD8+ clones within EMRA.

Comments on this clonotype: Antigen: not known.

This TCR was sampled from an adult woman who had mild COVID-19 (a few samples of this study predate the infection). Cell type and time point are not known. The chain recombines TRBV11-2 with TRBJ2-7; 8 nucleotides align to TRBD2. The specimen was PBMCs or a T cell subset sorted from them (not recorded which). The CDR3 DNA reads as TGTGCCAGCAGCTTCCTCCGGGAGGGATCCTACGAGCAGTACTTC. Translating it yields CASSFLREGSYEQYF.